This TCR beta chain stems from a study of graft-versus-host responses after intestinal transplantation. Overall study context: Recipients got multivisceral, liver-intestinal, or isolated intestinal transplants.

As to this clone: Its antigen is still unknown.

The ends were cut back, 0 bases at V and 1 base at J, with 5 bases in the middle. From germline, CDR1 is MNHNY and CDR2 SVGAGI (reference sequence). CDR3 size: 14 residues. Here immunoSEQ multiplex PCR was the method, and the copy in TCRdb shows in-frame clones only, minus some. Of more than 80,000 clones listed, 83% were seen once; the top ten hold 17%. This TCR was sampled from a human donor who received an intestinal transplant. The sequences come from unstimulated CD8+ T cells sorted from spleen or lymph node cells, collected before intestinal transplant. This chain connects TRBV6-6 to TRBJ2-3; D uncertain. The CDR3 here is CASSYSSGTDTQYF. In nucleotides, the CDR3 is TGTGCCAGCAGTTACTCGTCCGGCACAGATACGCAGTATTTT.